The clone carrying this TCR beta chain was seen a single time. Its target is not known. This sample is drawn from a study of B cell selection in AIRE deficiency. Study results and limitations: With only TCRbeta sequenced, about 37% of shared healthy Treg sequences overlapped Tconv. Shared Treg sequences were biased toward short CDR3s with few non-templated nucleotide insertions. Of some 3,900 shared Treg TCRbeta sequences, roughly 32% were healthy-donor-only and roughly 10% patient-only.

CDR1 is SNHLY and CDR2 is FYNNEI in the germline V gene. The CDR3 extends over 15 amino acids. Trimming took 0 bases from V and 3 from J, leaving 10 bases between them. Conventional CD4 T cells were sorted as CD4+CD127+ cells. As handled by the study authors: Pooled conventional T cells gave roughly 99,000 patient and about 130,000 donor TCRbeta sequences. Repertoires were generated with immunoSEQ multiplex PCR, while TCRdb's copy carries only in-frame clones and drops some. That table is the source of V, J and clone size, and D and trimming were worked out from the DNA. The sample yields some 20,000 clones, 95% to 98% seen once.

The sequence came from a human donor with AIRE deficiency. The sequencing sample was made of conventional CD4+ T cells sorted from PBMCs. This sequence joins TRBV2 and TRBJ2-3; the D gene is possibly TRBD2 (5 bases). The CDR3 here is CASSEAGAETDTQYF. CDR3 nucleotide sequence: TGTGCCAGCAGTGAAGCGGGAGCGGAAACAGATACGCAGTATTTT. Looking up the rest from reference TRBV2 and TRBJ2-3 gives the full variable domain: EPEVTQTPSHQVTQMGQEVILRCVPISNHLYFYWYRQILGQKVEFLVSFYNNEISEKSEIFDDQFSVERPDGSNFTLKIRSTKLEDSAMYFCASSEAGAETDTQYFGPGTRLTVL.